The 2 T cell receptor beta chains given below trace back to one sample, sequenced in a study of tumor-infiltrating lymphocytes in primary liver carcinoma. For each extraction, RNA and DNA were obtained together from approximately 20-30 mg of unsorted bulk tissue. Starting material of about 450 ng total RNA yielded TCR beta cDNA via a constant-region primer. Employing slightly modified ARM-PCR, three nested multiplex PCR rounds were run, and these gave rise to the TCR beta libraries. The two initial PCR rounds, nine to eleven cycles each, used TRBV1-TRBV30 forward and C-beta reverse primers. Using its own MiXCR run on the multiplex PCR reads, TCRdb lists one record per CDR3 protein. There are tens of thousands of distinct CDR3 sequences in the sample; 71% occur only once, and approximately 41% lies in the top ten. Sequencing was performed on liver tumor tissue from sampling region 4. Subset indicated: tumor region T4, right-lateral pole. Receptor source: a middle-aged man with primary liver carcinoma and hepatitis B virus infection.

On this clonotype itself: One base away lies a much larger clone, so this may be a sequencing read error. The J gene is TRBJ1-1, the V gene TRBV9; D is unclear. This CDR3 has 14 amino acids. Trimming took 5 bases from V and 3 from J, leaving 14 bases between them. The germline V gene has CDR1 SGDLS and CDR2 YYNGEE. CDR3 nucleotides: TGTGCCAGCAGGCCGTCCACCTTGGACACTGAAGCTTTCTTT. Amino acids: CASRPSTLDTEAFF.

Of note for this clonotype: The junction shows a germline mismatch at one end, possibly a read error. The V call is TRBV4-1, the J call TRBJ2-4; 7 positions match TRBD2. This CDR3 has 16 amino acids. Germline values: CDR1 MGHRA, CDR2 YSYEKL. In nucleotides, the CDR3 is TGCGCAAGCAGCCAGGTACTAGCGCTGGGGGGAAACATTCAGTACTTC. It yields the protein CASSQVLALGGNIQYF.